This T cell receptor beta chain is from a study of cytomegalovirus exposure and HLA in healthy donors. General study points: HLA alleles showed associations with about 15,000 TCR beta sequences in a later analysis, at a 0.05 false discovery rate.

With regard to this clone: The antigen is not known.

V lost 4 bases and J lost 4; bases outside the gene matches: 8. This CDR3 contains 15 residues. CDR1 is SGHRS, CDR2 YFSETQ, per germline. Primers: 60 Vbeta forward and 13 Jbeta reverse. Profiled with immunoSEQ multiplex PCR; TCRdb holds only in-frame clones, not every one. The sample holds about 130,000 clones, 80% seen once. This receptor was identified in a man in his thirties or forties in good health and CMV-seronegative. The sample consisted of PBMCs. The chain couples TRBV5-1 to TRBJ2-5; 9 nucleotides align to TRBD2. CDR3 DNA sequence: TGCGCCAGCAGCGATGGGACTAGCCGAGGAGAGACCCAGTACTTC. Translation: CASSDGTSRGETQYF.